Each of the 24 T cell receptor beta chains below was sequenced from the same sample in a study of blood T cell repertoires in COVID-19. Repertoires were generated with immunoSEQ multiplex PCR, while TCRdb's copy carries only in-frame clones and drops some. This sample has around 230,000 clones, with around 86% found just once. Sequenced input: peripheral blood. The source of these receptors is a woman aged 55-70 years with active or convalescent COVID-19.

This chain connects TRBV5-1 to TRBJ1-6; 7 bases match TRBD1. This CDR3 comprises 16 residues. The V gene's germline CDR1 is SGHRS and CDR2 YFSETQ. Losses at the gene ends were 4 bases for V and 0 bases for J; bases not matched to a gene: 4. The CDR3 reads CASSLWDSSYNSPLHF. DNA of the CDR3: TGCGCCAGCAGCCTTTGGGACAGCTCCTATAATTCACCCCTCCACTTT.

This clone has just a few counts. The rearrangement uses TRBV10-3 and TRBJ1-5; 7 positions match TRBD1. This CDR3 has 15 residues. Germline V lookup: CDR1 ENHRY, CDR2 SYGVKD. V was pared by 0 bases and J by 1 base, with 0 bases of the junction left unmatched. CDR3 in DNA: TGTGCCATCAGTGAGTCGGACAGGAGCAATCAGCCCCAGCATTTT. Protein: CAISESDRSNQPQHF.

CDR3 amino acids: CSVQRTGVAGNTIYF. DNA of the CDR3: TGCAGCGTTCAAAGGACAGGGGTCGCTGGAAACACCATATATTTT. The rearrangement links TRBV29-1 to TRBJ1-3, with TRBD1 matching 9 bases. The J segment lost 2 bases and the V segment lost 5 bases, leaving 7 bases of the junction unmatched. The CDR3 runs 15 residues. Germline CDR1 SQVTM, CDR2 ANQGSEA.

This clone was picked up a small number of times. The J gene is TRBJ2-7, the V gene TRBV19, with D perhaps TRBD1 (5 bases). Deletions cut 3 bases from V and 0 bases from J, with 9 bases between. The germline gives CDR1 LNHDA, CDR2 SQIVND (reference sequence). There are 14 residues in the CDR3. CDR3 coding DNA: TGTGCCAGTAGTATGCAACAGGACTCCTACGAGCAGTACTTC. As protein: CASSMQQDSYEQYF. Full variable domain (missing parts from reference TRBV19 and TRBJ2-7): DGGITQSPKYLFRKEGQNVTLSCEQNLNHDAMYWYRQDPGQGLRLIYYSQIVNDFQKGDIAEGYSVSREKKESFPLTVTSAQKNPTAFYLCASSMQQDSYEQYFGPGTRLTVT.

The rearrangement joins TRBV6-5 to TRBJ1-2; 8 bases agree with TRBD1. V lost 6 bases and J lost 7; bases outside the gene matches: 10. There are 14 residues in the CDR3. The V gene's germline CDR1 is MNHEY and CDR2 SVGAGI. CDR3 nucleotides: TGTGCCAGCAGAGCCGGACAGGGACTTGGTGGCTACACCTTC. Residues: CASRAGQGLGGYTF.

The chain couples TRBV7-9 to TRBJ1-4, with D possibly TRBD1 on 5 matching bases. The CDR3 contains 15 residues. CDR1 and CDR2 from the germline V gene are SEHNR and FQNEAQ (reference sequence). V lost 5 bases and J lost 8, with 18 bases in between. This CDR3 is CASSPRAGQREKLFF. CDR3 coding DNA: TGTGCCAGCAGCCCCAGGGCAGGGCAGAGAGAAAAACTGTTTTTT.

This clone was observed at least ten times. This chain joins TRBV4-1 and TRBJ1-6; 7 bases fit TRBD1. V lost 2 bases, J lost 5 bases, and 3 bases stayed unmatched. The CDR3 loop spans 15 amino acids. Looked up from germline, CDR1 is MGHRA and CDR2 is YSYEKL. The CDR3 nucleotides are TGCGCCAGCAGCCAAAGACAGGGTAATAATTCACCCCTCCACTTT. The encoded protein is CASSQRQGNNSPLHF.

The J gene is TRBJ1-2, the V gene TRBV9, with 8 bases aligning to TRBD1. The CDR3 is made up of 18 amino acids. V was pared by 4 bases and J by 2 bases, with 16 bases of the junction left unmatched. Germline V gene sequence: CDR1 SGDLS, CDR2 YYNGEE. As DNA, the CDR3 is TGTGCCAGCAGCCCCCACGTAGCCGGGACAGGCGTGAACTATGGCTACACCTTC. It specifies CASSPHVAGTGVNYGYTF.

This clone was recorded at least ten times. This chain uses TRBV7-9 with TRBJ1-2; 11 bases match TRBD1. Germline lookup yields CDR1 SEHNR and CDR2 FQNEAQ (reference sequence). This CDR3 is built from 17 residues. Trimming cost V 0 bases and J 0 bases; bases outside gene matches: 3. This chain's CDR3 is CASSLADRGLANYGYTF. DNA for the CDR3: TGTGCCAGCAGCTTAGCGGACAGGGGGCTGGCTAACTATGGCTACACCTTC.

The chain joins TRBV29-1 to TRBJ1-1; D might be TRBD1 (6 bases). The CDR3 consists of 15 residues. Germline lookup yields CDR1 SQVTM and CDR2 ANQGSEA. V was clipped by 6 bases and J by 2 bases, with 19 bases between them. This chain's CDR3 is CSVRWGRGANTEAFF. The CDR3 bases are TGCAGCGTGCGATGGGGCAGGGGCGCCAACACTGAAGCTTTCTTT.

The chain has TRBV5-1 and TRBJ2-2; TRBD1 matches at 9 bases. The CDR3 extends over 16 amino acids. The V gene end was trimmed by 2 bases and the J gene end by 6 bases; junction bases not matched to a gene: 8. CDR1 SGHRS and CDR2 YFSETQ come from the germline V gene. The CDR3 region has the DNA TGCGCCAGCAGCTTTACAAATTACAGGGGGCCCGGGGAGCTGTTTTTT. It yields the protein CASSFTNYRGPGELFF. The whole variable domain, filled in from reference TRBV5-1 and TRBJ2-2, reads KAGVTQTPRYLIKTRGQQVTLSCSPISGHRSVSWYQQTPGQGLQFLFEYFSETQRNKGNFPGRFSGRQFSNSRSEMNVSTLELGDSALYLCASSFTNYRGPGELFFGEGSRLTVL.

This chain uses TRBV18 with TRBJ1-1; possibly TRBD1 for D (6 bases). The ends were cut back, 4 bases at V and 1 base at J, with 10 bases in the middle. This CDR3 contains 14 residues. Germline CDR1 is KGHSH and CDR2 is LQKENI. Written as DNA, the CDR3 is TGTGCCAGCTCACTACAGGGCCGGAACACTGAAGCTTTCTTT. This encodes CASSLQGRNTEAFF.

The V and J genes are TRBV12-3 or TRBV12-4 and TRBJ1-2; no firm D call. Trimming left V 4 bases short and J 8 bases short, with 8 bases between. The CDR3 runs to 11 residues. CDR3 protein: CASSSVRGYTF. CDR3 nucleotide sequence: TGTGCCAGCAGTTCAGTACGCGGCTACACCTTC.

This clone came up a few times. This chain uses TRBV23-1 with TRBJ1-3; D is ambiguous. TRBV23-1 is placed among ORFs of uncertain function. Deletions cut 4 bases from V and 4 bases from J, with 11 bases between. This CDR3 comprises 14 residues. The CDR3 sequence: CASSREGAGNTIYF. CDR3 coding DNA: TGCGCCAGCAGTCGAGAGGGAGCCGGAAACACCATATATTTT.

This chain connects TRBV5-1 to TRBJ2-7; 7 bases are shared with TRBD1. The CDR3 extends over 14 amino acids. Per germline, CDR1 SGHRS and CDR2 YFSETQ. V gave up 4 bases and J gave up 2 bases; unmatched junction bases: 6. The CDR3 DNA reads as TGCGCCAGCAGCCCTTCGGGACAGACCTACGAGCAGTACTTC. It is translated as CASSPSGQTYEQYF.

The chain carries TRBV27 and TRBJ2-7, with D perhaps matching TRBD1 (5 bases). The V gene lost 5 bases and the J gene lost 4 bases, with 18 bases spanning the gap. The CDR3 spans 15 residues. Germline CDR1 MNHEY, CDR2 SMNVEV (reference sequence). CDR3 protein: CASSPMPQGRYEQYF. The CDR3, as DNA: TGTGCCAGCAGTCCCATGCCTCAGGGTAGGTACGAGCAGTACTTC.

V usage is TRBV6-6 and J usage is TRBJ2-3, with 8 bases identical to TRBD2. Germline CDR1 reads MNHNY; CDR2 reads SVGAGI (reference sequence). V was pared by 6 bases and J by 2 bases, with 19 bases of the junction left unmatched. This CDR3 comprises 19 residues. CDR3 bases: TGTGCCAGCAGCCGAGCAGGGTGGCGTAGCGGGACCCCCACAGATACGCAGTATTTT. This translates into CASSRAGWRSGTPTDTQYF.

This chain links TRBV6-5 with TRBJ1-2, with TRBD1 matching 8 bases. Trimming took 6 bases from V and 8 from J; bases not matched to a gene: 2. This CDR3 is built from 11 residues. The germline gives CDR1 MNHEY, CDR2 SVGAGI. This CDR3 is CASRNRGGYTF. The CDR3 region has the DNA TGTGCCAGCAGGAACAGGGGGGGCTACACCTTC.

The chain joins TRBV5-5 to TRBJ2-5; D is possibly TRBD2 (5 bases). Trimming took off 1 base at V and 11 bases at J, with 21 bases between the two ends. Germline assignment: CDR1 SGHKS and CDR2 YYEKEE (reference sequence). CDR3 length: 15 residues. The CDR3 region is CASSLWVAEKGLQYF. The DNA for the CDR3 is TGTGCCAGCAGCTTGTGGGTGGCAGAGAAAGGACTTCAGTACTTC.

V is TRBV11-2 and J is TRBJ2-7, with D tentatively TRBD1 (6 bases). CDR1 is SGHAT, CDR2 FQNNGV, per germline. V was cut by 5 bases and J by 1 base, with 12 bases left in between. The CDR3 consists of 14 residues. The CDR3 DNA reads as TGTGCCAGCAGCCAGGACAGCCTGTCCTACGAGCAGTACTTC. Amino acid sequence: CASSQDSLSYEQYF.

This sequence joins TRBV30 and TRBJ2-7; no clear D. The CDR3 extends over 12 amino acids. Trimming left V 0 bases short and J 6 bases short, with 9 bases between. Germline CDR1 reads GTSNPN; CDR2 reads SVGIG (reference sequence). CDR3 sequence reads: CAWSVEVLEQYF. The CDR3 coding sequence is TGTGCCTGGAGTGTAGAGGTACTCGAGCAGTACTTC. The whole variable domain, remainder taken from reference TRBV30 and TRBJ2-7, is SQTIHQWPATLVQPVGSPLSLECTVEGTSNPNLYWYRQAAGRGLQLLFYSVGIGQISSEVPQNLSASRPQDRQFILSSKKLLLSDSGFYLCAWSVEVLEQYFGPGTRLTVT.

This clone was seen once. The chain joins TRBV12-5 to TRBJ2-1, with 7 bases matching TRBD2. From germline, CDR1 is LGHNT and CDR2 FRNRAP. The CDR3 runs to 13 residues. In nucleotides, the CDR3 is TGTGCCCCGGGGAGGGGAACCTACAATGAGCAGTTCTTC. Its protein is CAPGRGTYNEQFF.

CDR3 in amino acids: CASSPLGDTIYF. CDR3 in DNA: TGCGCCAGCAGCCCCCTAGGGGACACCATATATTTT. The V and J genes are TRBV4-1 and TRBJ1-3; possible D gene TRBD1, 5 bases. The length of the CDR3 is 12 residues. V was trimmed by 4 bases and J by 8 bases, leaving 9 bases between them. The germline V gene encodes CDR1 MGHRA and CDR2 YSYEKL.

The chain is built from TRBV10-2 and TRBJ1-2, with 7 bases aligning to TRBD1. The trim removed 5 bases at V and 3 bases at J, leaving 3 bases unmatched. Germline V CDR1 and CDR2: WSHSY, SAAADI. The CDR3 has 13 amino acids. The CDR3 DNA reads TGCGCCAGCAGTTCCACAGGGGACTATGGCTACACCTTC. Translation: CASSSTGDYGYTF.